This T cell receptor (beta chain) was profiled in a study of blood T cell repertoires in COVID-19. Whole-study context: The United States, Italy and Spain provided the acute and convalescent COVID-19 samples. Sources were T cells, B-cell-depleted T cells, or PBMCs; the material itself was cDNA or gDNA.

Original processing methods: Cell counts per sample came from amplifying reference gene primers. The repertoire was sequenced with immunoSEQ multiplex PCR; TCRdb's copy has only in-frame clones and lacks some. From that table come the V and J calls and clone size; the DNA was used to work out D and trimming. The sample yields hundreds of thousands of clones, 75% to 85% seen once. CDR1 SEHNR and CDR2 FQNEAQ come from the germline V gene (reference sequence). Trimming removed 10 bases at V and 4 bases at J, with 16 bases between. This CDR3 comprises 13 residues. The chain combines TRBV7-9 with TRBJ1-2, with D tentatively TRBD1 (6 bases). Sequencing input: peripheral blood. The receptor was isolated from a woman aged 60-70 years with active or convalescent COVID-19. The CDR3 loop is CAMELETGYGYTF. CDR3 sequence (DNA): TGTGCCATGGAACTTGAGACAGGCTATGGCTACACCTTC.